These 9 T cell receptor beta chains were sequenced from one sample in a study of T cell repertoires in cytomegalovirus infection. Their cognate antigens are unknown. MiXCR, applied by TCRdb to the reads, yields one record per CDR3 protein. Of about 360,000 distinct CDR3 sequences in the sample, 34% were seen once. The material sequenced was cultured PBMCs, taken from culture after CMV antigen stimulation. Every receptor here comes from a human donor in good health (CMV status not recorded). Some clones in this sample may be carry-over from other donors' samples.

This clonotype was counted a few times. The chain carries TRBV6-2 or TRBV6-3 and TRBJ1-1; no clear D gene. The CDR3 has 12 residues. In germline, CDR1 is MNHEY, CDR2 SVGEGT. Trimming shortened V by 0 bases and J by 6 bases, and 5 bases separated the two germline ends. CDR3 sequence (DNA): TGTGCCAGCAGTTACTCAACGGCTGAAGCTTTCTTT. It codes for CASSYSTAEAFF.

This clonotype was counted a few times. This rearrangement joins TRBV7-2 to TRBJ2-2, with D possibly TRBD2 on 6 matching bases. Looked up from germline, CDR1 is SGHTA and CDR2 is FQGNSA. Trimming pared 5 bases from V and 3 bases from J, leaving 10 bases between. The CDR3 extends over 14 amino acids. The CDR3 protein is CASSPGTHTGELFF. In nucleotides, the CDR3 is TGTGCCAGCAGCCCCGGGACTCACACCGGGGAGCTGTTTTTT.

In its sample, this clonotype was seen a few times. The chain links TRBV2 to TRBJ2-1; 8 positions agree with TRBD2. The V gene's germline CDR1 is SNHLY and CDR2 FYNNEI. The CDR3 sequence is 17 residues long. V trimming: 6 bases; J trimming: 4 bases; junction bases outside the gene matches: 14. CDR3 sequence reads: CASSAPLLAGGYNEQFF. CDR3 DNA sequence: TGTGCCAGCAGCGCGCCTCTTCTAGCGGGCGGTTACAATGAGCAGTTCTTC.

The chain is built from TRBV29-1 and TRBJ1-1; 8 bases are shared with TRBD1. The CDR3 totals 13 residues. CDR1 and CDR2 (germline): SQVTM, ANQGSEA. J was trimmed by 1 base and V by 3 bases; bases with no gene match: 1. In DNA form, the CDR3 reads TGCAGCGTTGACGGACAGGGGAACACTGAAGCTTTCTTT. Encoded protein: CSVDGQGNTEAFF.

This clonotype has at least ten counts. The rearrangement uses TRBV7-2 and TRBJ1-6; D uncertain. Looked up from germline, CDR1 is SGHTA and CDR2 is FQGNSA. CDR3 length: 12 amino acids. V shed 3 bases and J shed 9 bases, with 6 bases lying between them. CDR3 amino acids: CASSFQSSPLHF. The CDR3, as DNA: TGTGCCAGCAGCTTTCAGAGTTCACCCCTCCACTTT.

This clonotype was picked up a small number of times. The V gene is TRBV2, the J gene TRBJ2-3; 7 bases align to TRBD2. The CDR3 has 15 residues. Unmatched junction bases numbered 12, after V lost 8 bases and J lost 4 bases. Looked up from germline, CDR1 is SNHLY and CDR2 is FYNNEI. DNA of the CDR3: TGTGCCAGCGATCGGCGGGGGATGGACGCAGATACGCAGTATTTT. Protein: CASDRRGMDADTQYF.

This clonotype has only a few counts. The rearrangement links TRBV7-9 to TRBJ2-3, with 9 nucleotides matching TRBD2. Germline values: CDR1 SEHNR, CDR2 FQNEAQ (reference sequence). The junction had 5 bases not matched to a gene; V was cut back by 1 base and J by 0 bases. The CDR3 is 17 amino acids. CDR3 region: CASSLGVTSGSTDTQYF. Here the CDR3 DNA reads TGTGCCAGCAGCTTAGGAGTCACTAGCGGGAGCACAGATACGCAGTATTTT.

This clonotype was detected ten times or more. The chain joins TRBV7-2 to TRBJ1-1; D not certain. This CDR3 spans 13 amino acids. Per the germline V gene, CDR1 is SGHTA and CDR2 is FQGNSA. Deletions cut 3 bases from V and 10 bases from J, with 15 bases between. CDR3 nucleotide sequence: TGTGCCAGCAGCTTGATCTCCAACTCGGGAGCTTTCTTT. This sequence encodes CASSLISNSGAFF. Supplemented by reference TRBV7-2 and TRBJ1-1, the full variable domain reads GAGVSQSPSNKVTEKGKDVELRCDPISGHTALYWYRQSLGQGLEFLIYFQGNSAPDKSGLPSDRFSAERTGGSVSTLTIQRTQQEDSAVYLCASSLISNSGAFFGQGTRLTVV.

The V and J genes are TRBV7-2 and TRBJ2-7; D not resolved. V shed 5 bases and J shed 0 bases, with 11 bases lying between them. Looked up from germline, CDR1 is SGHTA and CDR2 is FQGNSA. CDR3 length: 14 amino acids. The CDR3 bases are TGTGCCAGCAGCCCCTATCCGATCTCCTACGAGCAGTACTTC. Translating it yields CASSPYPISYEQYF. The whole variable domain, remainder taken from reference TRBV7-2 and TRBJ2-7, is GAGVSQSPSNKVTEKGKDVELRCDPISGHTALYWYRQSLGQGLEFLIYFQGNSAPDKSGLPSDRFSAERTGGSVSTLTIQRTQQEDSAVYLCASSPYPISYEQYFGPGTRLTVT.